These 11 T cell receptor delta chains came from one sample sequenced in a study of gamma-delta T cells after stem cell transplantation. TCRdb re-identified clones in the RT-PCR reads via CATT. This table holds a few thousand delta-chain clones, 7.6% found once. The sample comprised gamma-delta T cells. These receptors all come from a human donor. It is not recorded whose cells these are; they may come from a transplant donor.

To note about this clone: This sequence may be a read error, since a much larger clone differs from it by one base. This sequence joins TRDV2 and TRDJ1; D is possibly TRDD3 (6 bases). In germline, CDR1 is GEAIGNYY, CDR2 EKD. This CDR3 contains 18 residues. Between the trimmed V and J ends, which lost 1 base and 0 bases, there was a span of 20 bases. The CDR3 is CACDTLGDSALYTDKLIF. The DNA of the CDR3 is TGTGCCTGTGACACGCTCGGGGATTCAGCCCTCTACACCGATAAACTCATCTTT.

By its share, this clone is medium-sized. J is TRDJ1 and V is TRDV2, with 7 bases that match TRDD3. V lost 0 bases, J lost 6 bases, and 18 bases stayed unmatched. The CDR3 has 18 residues. CDR1 GEAIGNYY and CDR2 EKD come from the germline V gene. CDR3 in amino acids: CACDTLETGVSDGNKLIF. The CDR3 DNA follows: TGTGCCTGTGACACCTTGGAGACTGGGGTATCAGACGGTAATAAACTCATCTTT.

Relative to its sample, this clone is large. Here the CDR3 reads CACDSLGIGTDKLIF. The CDR3 region has the DNA TGTGCCTGTGACTCCTTGGGGATAGGCACCGATAAACTCATCTTT. The chain has TRDV2 and TRDJ1, with 7 bases identical to TRDD3. The CDR3 is 15 residues long. V was clipped by 3 bases and J by 1 base; unmatched bases: 7. The germline gives CDR1 GEAIGNYY, CDR2 EKD.

Sample share makes this clone medium-sized (0.01 to 0.1%). The chain couples TRDV2 to TRDJ1; 10 positions match TRDD3. Losses at the gene ends were 6 bases for V and 0 bases for J; bases not matched to a gene: 21. The length of the CDR3 is 20 residues. Germline V gene data show CDR1 as GEAIGNYY and CDR2 as EKD. CDR3 region: CACHGLGVLGDLLYTDKLIF. The CDR3 DNA reads TGTGCCTGTCACGGTCTGGGAGTACTGGGGGATCTGTTGTACACCGATAAACTCATCTTT.

This clone occurred a few times. With a far larger clone one base away, a read error is the likely cause. J is TRDJ1 and V is TRDV2, with 11 bases matching TRDD3. Germline assignment: CDR1 GEAIGNYY and CDR2 EKD. With V trimmed by 3 bases and J by 5 bases, 13 bases remained unmatched. CDR3 length: 17 residues. DNA for the CDR3: TGTGCCTGTGACGCTGTACTGGGGGATATAGAAGGTGATAAACTCATCTTT. It is translated as CACDAVLGDIEGDKLIF.

This clone was recorded a few times. A much larger clone differs by one base, so this may be a read error. V usage is TRDV2 and J usage is TRDJ1; 8 bases are shared with TRDD3. Per the germline V gene, CDR1 is GEAIGNYY and CDR2 is EKD. The CDR3 consists of 17 residues. V was clipped by 2 bases and J by 0 bases; unmatched bases: 10. The DNA for the CDR3 is TGTGCCTGTGACATACTGGGGGCATCCAGGTACACCGATAAACTCATCTTT. Amino acid sequence: CACDILGASRYTDKLIF.

This clone was counted between two and nine times. The likely explanation is a read error, given a far larger clone one base away. Other DNA sequences in the sample encode the same CDR3. V usage is TRDV2 and J usage is TRDJ1, with 7 bases identical to TRDD3. From germline, CDR1 is GEAIGNYY and CDR2 EKD. The CDR3 contains 15 residues. The DNA of the CDR3 is TGTGCCTGCGACACCCTGGGGGGGGACACCGATAAACTCATCTTT. Translating it yields CACDTLGGDTDKLIF.

Regarding this clone: A far larger clone is one nucleotide away, so this likely arose from a read error. Other DNA sequences from this sample encode an identical CDR3 as well. The chain combines TRDV2 with TRDJ1; unclear D gene. The CDR3 sequence is 14 residues long. In germline, CDR1 is GEAIGNYY, CDR2 EKD. CDR3 bases: TGTGCCTGTGACTCGGTACTTTACACTGATAAACTCATCTTT. Residues: CACDSVLYTDKLIF.

This clone was counted a few times. The sample carries other DNA sequences with the same CDR3. The J gene is TRDJ1, the V gene TRDV2, with no clear D. Germline V gene sequence: CDR1 GEAIGNYY, CDR2 EKD. Trimming left V 0 bases short and J 4 bases short, with 17 bases between. There are 16 residues in the CDR3. DNA of the CDR3: TGTGCCTGTGACACCGTCACTAGCAGGCTTGACGATAAACTCATCTTT. It is translated as CACDTVTSRLDDKLIF.

Worth noting for this clone: This may be a read error: a much more frequent sequence differs by one nucleotide. The same CDR3 can be traced to other DNA sequences in this sample. The J gene is TRDJ1, the V gene TRDV2, with D hard to call. The germline V and J ends were trimmed by 0 bases and 2 bases, with 21 bases remaining between them. The CDR3 totals 18 residues. Germline loops: CDR1 GEAIGNYY, CDR2 EKD. As DNA, the CDR3 is TGTGCCTGTGACACCGTTGGGCTGCCGAACTCCCATACCGATAAACTCATCTTT. It specifies CACDTVGLPNSHTDKLIF.

This clone is termed medium-sized. The chain employs TRDV2 and TRDJ1; maybe TRDD3 (5 bases). The CDR3 sequence is 19 residues long. Trimming removed 0 bases at V and 0 bases at J, with 22 bases between. From germline, CDR1 is GEAIGNYY and CDR2 EKD. This CDR3 is CACDTLQGRGTIYTDKLIF. CDR3 sequence (DNA): TGTGCCTGTGACACCTTACAAGGTAGGGGAACCATTTACACCGATAAACTCATCTTT.